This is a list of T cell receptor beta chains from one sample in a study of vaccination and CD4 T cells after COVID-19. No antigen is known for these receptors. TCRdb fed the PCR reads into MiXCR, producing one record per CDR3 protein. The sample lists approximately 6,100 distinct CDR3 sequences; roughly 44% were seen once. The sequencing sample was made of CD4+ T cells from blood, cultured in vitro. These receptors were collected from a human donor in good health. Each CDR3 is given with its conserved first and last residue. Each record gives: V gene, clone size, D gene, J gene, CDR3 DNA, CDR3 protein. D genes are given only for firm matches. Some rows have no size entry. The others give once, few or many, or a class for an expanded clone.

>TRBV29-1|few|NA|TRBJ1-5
TGCAGCGTCGGGTTGGGGTCGGACCAGCCCCAGCATTTT
CSVGLGSDQPQHF
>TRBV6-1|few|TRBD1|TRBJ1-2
TGTGCCAGCAGTACAACGGGACAGGGGAACTATGGCTACACCTTC
CASSTTGQGNYGYTF
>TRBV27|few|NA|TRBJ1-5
TGTGCCAGCAGTTTTATGGGACAGCCCCAGCATTTT
CASSFMGQPQHF
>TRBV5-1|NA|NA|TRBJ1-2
TGCGCCAGCAGCTTGCTCACACAGGACTATGGCTACACCTTC
CASSLLTQDYGYTF
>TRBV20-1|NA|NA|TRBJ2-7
TGCAGTGCTGGGGGGACAGAGAGCTCCTACGAGCAGTACTTC
CSAGGTESSYEQYF
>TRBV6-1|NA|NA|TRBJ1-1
TGTGCCAGCAAGGAGTACACTGAAGCTTTCTTT
CASKEYTEAFF
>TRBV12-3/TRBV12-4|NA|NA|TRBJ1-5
TGTGCCAGCAGTTTACCCCCAGGGCAGCCCCAGCATTTT
CASSLPPGQPQHF
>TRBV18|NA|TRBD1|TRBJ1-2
TGTGCCAGCTCCAGAGGACAGGAGAACTATGGCTACACCTTC
CASSRGQENYGYTF
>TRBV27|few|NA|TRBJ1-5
TGTGCCAGCAGTTTAATCGGGTGGCCCCAGCATTTT
CASSLIGWPQHF
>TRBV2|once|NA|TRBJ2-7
TGTGCCAGCAGTGTGGTGCATTCCTACGAGCAGTACTTC
CASSVVHSYEQYF
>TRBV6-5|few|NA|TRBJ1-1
TGTGCCAGCAGTTCCCCCAGGGGAAGCATGAACACTGAAGCTTTCTTT
CASSSPRGSMNTEAFF
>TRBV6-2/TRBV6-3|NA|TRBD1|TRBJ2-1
TGTGCCAGCAGTCCGGGACAGGGGACTGAGCAGTTCTTC
CASSPGQGTEQFF
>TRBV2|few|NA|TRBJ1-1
TGTGCCAGCACCGCCGGGGCCCTGGGGTTGTTGAACACTGAAGCTTTCTTT
CASTAGALGLLNTEAFF
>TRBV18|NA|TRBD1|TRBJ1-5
TGTGCCAGCTCCCCAGGAGGGGGCCAAAATCAGCCCCAGCATTTT
CASSPGGGQNQPQHF
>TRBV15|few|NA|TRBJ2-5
TGTGCCACCAGCAGAGATAACCGAGAGACCCAGTACTTC
CATSRDNRETQYF
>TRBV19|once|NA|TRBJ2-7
TGTGCCAGTAGAGGGGCTGGCTCCTACGAGCAGTACTTC
CASRGAGSYEQYF
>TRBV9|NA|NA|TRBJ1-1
TGTGCCAGCAGCGGAAGGGACGCCAAGAACACTGAAGCTTTCTTT
CASSGRDAKNTEAFF
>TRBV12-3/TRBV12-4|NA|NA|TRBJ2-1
TGTGCCAGCAGTGGGGTCTCCTACAATGAGCAGTTCTTC
CASSGVSYNEQFF
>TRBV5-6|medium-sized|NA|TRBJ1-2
TGTGCCAGCAGCCTTTCAGGGACCCAAATTGGCTACACCTTC
CASSLSGTQIGYTF
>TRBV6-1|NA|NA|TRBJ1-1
TGTGCCAGCAGTGAATGGGGTTTGAACACTGAAGCTTTCTTT
CASSEWGLNTEAFF
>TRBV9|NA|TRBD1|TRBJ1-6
TGTGCCAGCAGCGACGGACAGGGTTCGGTGGACTCACCCCTCCACTTT
CASSDGQGSVDSPLHF
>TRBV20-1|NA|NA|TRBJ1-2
TGCAGTGCTAGTGAAGGGGCGGTCCGTGGCTACACCTTC
CSASEGAVRGYTF
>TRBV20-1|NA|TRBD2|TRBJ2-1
TGCAGTGCTAGAGAAGGACTAGCCGTAAATGAGCAGTTCTTC
CSAREGLAVNEQFF
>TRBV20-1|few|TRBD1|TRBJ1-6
TGCAGTGCTAGAAGACAGGGTGGGGATTCACCCCTCCACTTT
CSARRQGGDSPLHF
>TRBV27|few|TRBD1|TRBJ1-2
TGTGCCAGCAGTTTAGGGACAGGGAGTAGGAATGGCTACACCTTC
CASSLGTGSRNGYTF
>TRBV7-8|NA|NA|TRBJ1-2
TGTGCCAGCAGCTTGACCCCGGATCGCGGCTACACCTTC
CASSLTPDRGYTF
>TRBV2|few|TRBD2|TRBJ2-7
TGTGCCAGCAGGTGGACTAGCGGGGCCTACGAGCAGTACTTC
CASRWTSGAYEQYF
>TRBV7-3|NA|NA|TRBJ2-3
TGTGCCAGCAGCTTAATTGGCGGGGACTCAGATACGCAGTATTTT
CASSLIGGDSDTQYF
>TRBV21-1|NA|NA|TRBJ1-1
TGTGCCAGCAGCAAATCAATGGAGGGACAGTCGGCTGATGAGACTGAAGCTTTCTTT
CASSKSMEGQSADETEAFF
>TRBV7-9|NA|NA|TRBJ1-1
TGTGCCAGCAGCTTACAGGCCACTGAAGCTTTCTTT
CASSLQATEAFF
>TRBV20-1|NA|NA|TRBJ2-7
TGCAGTGCTAGTCTGGCGGGGGCGACCTACGAGCAGTACTTC
CSASLAGATYEQYF
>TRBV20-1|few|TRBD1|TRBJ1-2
TGCAGTGCTAGCGTACAGGGGGCAGACTATGGCTACACCTTC
CSASVQGADYGYTF
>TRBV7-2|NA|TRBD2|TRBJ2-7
TGTGCCAGCAGCGGGAGCGGGGGACCTTTCGAGCAGTACTTC
CASSGSGGPFEQYF
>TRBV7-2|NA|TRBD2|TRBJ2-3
TGTGCCAGCAGCCTCTGGGGCGGGGGGTGGACAGATACGCAGTATTTT
CASSLWGGGWTDTQYF
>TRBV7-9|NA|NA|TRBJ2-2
TGTGCCAGCAGCCCGATAGGGGACATTTTGAACACCGGGGAGCTGTTTTTT
CASSPIGDILNTGELFF
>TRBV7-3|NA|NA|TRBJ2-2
TGTGCCAGCAGCTTAAAACGGGGGGAGCTGTTTTTT
CASSLKRGELFF
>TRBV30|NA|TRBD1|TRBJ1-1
TGTGCCTGGACTGGGACAGGTTTACCGAACACTGAAGCTTTCTTT
CAWTGTGLPNTEAFF
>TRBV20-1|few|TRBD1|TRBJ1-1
TGCAGTCGCGGGACAGGGGCGAAAGCTTTCTTT
CSRGTGAKAFF
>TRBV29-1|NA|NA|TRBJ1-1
TGCAGCGTTGAGGTGTTTGGGGGTATGAACACTGAAGCTTTCTTT
CSVEVFGGMNTEAFF
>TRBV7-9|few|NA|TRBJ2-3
TGTGCCAGCAGCTTAGACGGGTCTAGCACAGATACGCAGTATTTT
CASSLDGSSTDTQYF
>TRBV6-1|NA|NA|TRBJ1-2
TGTGCCAGCCGACCGCCAAACCTAAACCATGGCTACACCTTC
CASRPPNLNHGYTF
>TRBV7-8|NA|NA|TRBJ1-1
TGTGCCAGCAGTATTCAGGGGATGTGGACTGAAGCTTTCTTT
CASSIQGMWTEAFF
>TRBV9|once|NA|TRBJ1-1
TGTGCCAGCAGCGTAGGAGCAGGACCGAACACTGAAGCTTTCTTT
CASSVGAGPNTEAFF
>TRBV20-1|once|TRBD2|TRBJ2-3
TGCAGTGCTAAAAGAGCGGGGGGGCTCTTGAGCACAGATACGCAGTATTTT
CSAKRAGGLLSTDTQYF